This passage covers 5 T cell receptor beta chains from one sample sequenced in a study of blood T cells in healthy people across ages. Combining a sample-barcoded 5' primer with a J-beta primer mix, a second PCR ran for about 6 to 12 cycles. TCRdb re-analysed the 5' RACE reads in MiXCR, keeping a single row per CDR3 protein. The repertoire consists of about 940,000 distinct CDR3 sequences, with around 48% occurring once and the leading ten covering 13%. Material: blood. The source of these receptors is a man aged 25 to 40 in good health.

The chain links TRBV6-1 to TRBJ1-2; TRBD1 might be the D (5 bases). Trimming stripped 10 bases from V and 3 bases from J, with 24 bases between. Germline loops: CDR1 MNHNS, CDR2 SASEGT. The CDR3 has 16 amino acids. CDR3 in amino acids: CATTSPLDGADYGYTF. CDR3 bases: TGTGCCACCACTAGCCCTCTGGATGGGGCGGACTATGGCTACACCTTC.

The gene calls are TRBV20-1 and TRBJ1-4, with D possibly being TRBD1 (5 bases). The CDR3 totals 14 residues. The ends were cut back, 1 base at V and 5 bases at J, with 11 bases in the middle. CDR1 is DFQATT, CDR2 SNEGSKA, per germline (reference sequence). CDR3 residues: CSARVGVQNEKLFF. CDR3 DNA sequence: TGCAGTGCTAGAGTGGGGGTACAAAATGAAAAACTGTTTTTT.

The V gene is TRBV13, the J gene TRBJ2-7; 8 bases fit TRBD2. CDR1 is PRHDT, CDR2 FYEKMQ, per germline (reference sequence). The CDR3 runs to 16 residues. Trimming took 6 bases from V and 2 from J; bases not matched to a gene: 12. CDR3 nucleotide sequence: TGTGCCAGCAGTCGGGAGGGCCAACGGTACACCTACGAGCAGTACTTC. It yields the protein CASSREGQRYTYEQYF.

The chain is built from TRBV3-1 and TRBJ2-7, with a weak D call TRBD2 (7 bases). The DNA end is a closer match to TRBJ2-5, so the J assignment may be wrong. The CDR3 contains 15 residues. From germline, CDR1 is LGHDT and CDR2 YNNKEL (reference sequence). The CDR3 reads CASSPRGLRSGTQYF. CDR3 DNA: TGTGCCAGCAGCCCCAGGGGACTACGCTCAGGGACCCAGTACTTC.

The gene calls are TRBV11-1 and TRBJ2-4; TRBD1 is a possible D gene (6 bases). The assigned J gene may be wrong: the sequence end matches TRBJ2-7 better. This CDR3 comprises 15 residues. The germline V gene has CDR1 SGHAT and CDR2 FQDESV (reference sequence). The CDR3 sequence is CASSLEQGGSDEQYF. CDR3 DNA sequence: TGTGCCAGCAGCTTGGAACAGGGTGGGTCCGACGAGCAGTACTTC.